This section outlines one T cell receptor (beta chain) sequence together with its context. As yet, its antigen is unknown. As it was prepared, the TCRbeta library received unique molecular identifiers. TCRdb redid the calling of the PCR reads with MiXCR, one entry per CDR3 protein. The sample contains approximately 250,000 distinct CDR3 sequences, about a quarter of which appear only once. This sample is drawn from a study of T-cell reconstitution after alpha-beta-depleted transplantation in children. Study-wide findings and caveats: Expanded clones from the graft, numbering several hundred, reportedly supplied alpha-beta T cells about two months after transplant. Elevated TCRbeta diversity at day 60 was traced, in some patients, to surviving recipient T cells and thymic progenitors. Fresh T-cell production supplied most of the T-cell counts and diversity seen one year after transplant.

The junction had 8 bases not matched to a gene; V was cut back by 0 bases and J by 4 bases. The germline V gene has CDR1 KGHDR and CDR2 SFDVKD. The CDR3 runs to 17 residues. This specimen consisted of PBMCs, obtained before TCRalphabeta/CD19-depleted stem cell transplant. The receptor comes from a girl aged 2-15 years with Fanconi anemia, due to receive a stem cell transplant. The genes are TRBV24-1 and TRBJ2-1; 7 positions match TRBD1. This CDR3 reads CATSDLDRACLYNEQFF. In DNA form, the CDR3 reads TGTGCCACCAGTGATTTGGACAGGGCCTGCCTTTACAATGAGCAGTTCTTC.